Described below is a single T cell receptor (beta chain) sequence and its context. What it binds is not known. TCRdb keeps only in-frame clones here, not all; method: immunoSEQ multiplex PCR. The data hold about 40,000 clones, with approximately 87% observed a single time. Patients all relapsed after autologous stem cell transplantation, and there was variation in brentuximab vedotin exposure. These data originate in a study of PD-1 blockade in classical Hodgkin lymphoma. Study findings and constraints: At C4D1, TCR diversity had climbed significantly for CD4+ cells, though not for CD8+ cells. It was reported that newly diagnosed patients had less baseline TCR diversity than healthy donors. Partial responders and progressors had significantly lower baseline TCR diversity.

The CDR3 is 15 residues long. The germline V gene has CDR1 SGHKS and CDR2 YYEKEE (reference sequence). Trimming removed 0 bases from V and 8 bases from J, with 15 bases in between. This sample comprised peripheral blood mononuclear cells (PBMCs), obtained at baseline. The receptor was isolated from a human donor with classical Hodgkin lymphoma. The chain has TRBV5-5 and TRBJ1-3, with no clear D. In DNA form, the CDR3 reads TGTGCCAGCAGCTTGGGACCCCCGCCGCAGGACACCATATATTTT. As protein: CASSLGPPPQDTIYF.